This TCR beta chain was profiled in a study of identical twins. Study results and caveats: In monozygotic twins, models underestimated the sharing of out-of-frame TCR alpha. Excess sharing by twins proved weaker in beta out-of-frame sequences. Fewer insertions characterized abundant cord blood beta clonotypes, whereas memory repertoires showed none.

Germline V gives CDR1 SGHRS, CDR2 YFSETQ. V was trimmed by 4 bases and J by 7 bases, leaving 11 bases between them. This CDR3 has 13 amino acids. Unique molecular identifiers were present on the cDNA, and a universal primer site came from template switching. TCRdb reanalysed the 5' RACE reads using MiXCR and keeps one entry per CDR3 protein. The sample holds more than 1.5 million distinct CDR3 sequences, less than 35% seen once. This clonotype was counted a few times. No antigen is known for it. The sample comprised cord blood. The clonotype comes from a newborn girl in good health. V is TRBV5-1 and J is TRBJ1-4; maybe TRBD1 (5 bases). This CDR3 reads CASSPTGFEKLFF. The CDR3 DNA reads TGCGCCAGCAGCCCCACAGGTTTTGAAAAACTGTTTTTT.